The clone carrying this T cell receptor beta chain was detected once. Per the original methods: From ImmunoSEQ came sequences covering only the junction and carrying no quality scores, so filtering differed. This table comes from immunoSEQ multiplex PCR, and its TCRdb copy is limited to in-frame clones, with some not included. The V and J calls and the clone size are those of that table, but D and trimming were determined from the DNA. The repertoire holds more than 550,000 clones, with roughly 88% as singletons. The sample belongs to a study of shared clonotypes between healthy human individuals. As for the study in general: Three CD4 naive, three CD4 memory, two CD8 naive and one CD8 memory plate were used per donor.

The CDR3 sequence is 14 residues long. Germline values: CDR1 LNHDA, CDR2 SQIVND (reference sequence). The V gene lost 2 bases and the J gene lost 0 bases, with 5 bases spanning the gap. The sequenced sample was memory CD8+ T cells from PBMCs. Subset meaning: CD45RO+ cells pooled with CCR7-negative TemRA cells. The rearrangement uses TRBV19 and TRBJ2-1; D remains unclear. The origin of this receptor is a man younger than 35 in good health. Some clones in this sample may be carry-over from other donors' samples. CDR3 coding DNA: TGTGCCAGTAGTATAACCTTCTCCTACAATGAGCAGTTCTTC. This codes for CASSITFSYNEQFF.